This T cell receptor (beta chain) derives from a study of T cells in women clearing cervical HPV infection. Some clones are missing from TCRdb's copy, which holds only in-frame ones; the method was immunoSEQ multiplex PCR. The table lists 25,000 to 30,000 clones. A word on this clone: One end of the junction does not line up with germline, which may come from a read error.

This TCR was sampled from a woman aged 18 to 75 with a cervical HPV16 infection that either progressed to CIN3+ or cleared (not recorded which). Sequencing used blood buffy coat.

The CDR3 sequence is CASSFEQGGLYDYTF. Incomplete CDR3 DNA: TGTGCTAGCAGCTTCGAACAGGGGGGACTCTACGAC. J is TRBJ1-2 and V is TRBV7-7; TRBD1 aligns across 8 bases. The CDR3 end falls 3 residues outside the read, so it is completed with the germline J gene. The CDR3 has 15 amino acids. Germline V gene data show CDR1 as SSHAT and CDR2 as FNYEAQ (reference sequence). The complete variable domain, with remaining parts taken from reference TRBV7-7 and TRBJ1-2, reads GAGVSQSPRYKVTKRGQDVTLRCDPISSHATLYWYQQALGQGPEFLTYFNYEAQPDKSGLPSDRFSAERPEGSISTLTIQRTEQRDSAMYRCASSFEQGGLYDYTFGSGTRLTVV.